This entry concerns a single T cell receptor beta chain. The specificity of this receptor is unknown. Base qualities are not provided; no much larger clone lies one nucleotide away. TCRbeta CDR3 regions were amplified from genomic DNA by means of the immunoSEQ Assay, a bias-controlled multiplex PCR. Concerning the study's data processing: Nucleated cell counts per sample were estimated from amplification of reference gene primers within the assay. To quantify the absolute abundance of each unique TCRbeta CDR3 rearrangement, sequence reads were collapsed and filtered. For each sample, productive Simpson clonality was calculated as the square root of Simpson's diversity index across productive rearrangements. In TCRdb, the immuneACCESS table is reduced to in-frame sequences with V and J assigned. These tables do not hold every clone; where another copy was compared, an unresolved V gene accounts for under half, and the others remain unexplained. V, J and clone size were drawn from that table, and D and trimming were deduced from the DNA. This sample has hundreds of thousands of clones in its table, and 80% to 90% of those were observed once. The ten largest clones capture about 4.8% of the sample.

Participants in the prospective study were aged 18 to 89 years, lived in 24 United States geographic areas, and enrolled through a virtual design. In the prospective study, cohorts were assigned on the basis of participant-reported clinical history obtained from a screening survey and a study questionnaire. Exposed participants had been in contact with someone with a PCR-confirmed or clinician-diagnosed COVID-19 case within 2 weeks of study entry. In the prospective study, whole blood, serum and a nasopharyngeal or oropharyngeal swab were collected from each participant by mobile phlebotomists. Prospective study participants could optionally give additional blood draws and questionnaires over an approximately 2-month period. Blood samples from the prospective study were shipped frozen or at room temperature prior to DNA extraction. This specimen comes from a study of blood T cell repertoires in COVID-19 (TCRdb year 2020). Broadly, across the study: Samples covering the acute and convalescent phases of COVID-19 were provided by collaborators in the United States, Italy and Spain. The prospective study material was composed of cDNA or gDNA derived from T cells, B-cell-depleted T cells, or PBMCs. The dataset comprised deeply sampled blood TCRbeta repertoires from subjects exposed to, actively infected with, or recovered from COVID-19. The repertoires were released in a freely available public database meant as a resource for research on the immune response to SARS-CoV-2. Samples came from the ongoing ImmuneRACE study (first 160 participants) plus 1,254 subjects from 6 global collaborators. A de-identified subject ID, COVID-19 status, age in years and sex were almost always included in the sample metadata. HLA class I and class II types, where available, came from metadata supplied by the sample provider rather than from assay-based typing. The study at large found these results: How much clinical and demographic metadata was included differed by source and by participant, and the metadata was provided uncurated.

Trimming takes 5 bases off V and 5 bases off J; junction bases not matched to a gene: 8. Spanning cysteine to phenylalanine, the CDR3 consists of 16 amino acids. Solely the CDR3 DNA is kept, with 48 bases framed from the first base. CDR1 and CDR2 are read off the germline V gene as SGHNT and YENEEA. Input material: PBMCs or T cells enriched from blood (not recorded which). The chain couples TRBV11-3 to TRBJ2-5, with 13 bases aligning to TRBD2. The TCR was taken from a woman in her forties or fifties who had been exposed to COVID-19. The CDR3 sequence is CASSPGTSGVGETQYF. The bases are TGTGCCAGCAGCCCCGGGACTAGCGGGGTAGGGGAGACCCAGTACTTC.